This T cell receptor (beta chain) was captured by sequencing in a study of T cell responses to AZD1222 COVID-19 vaccine. The germline V gene has CDR1 SGHRS and CDR2 YFSETQ. This CDR3 spans 12 amino acids. V lost 1 base and J lost 4, with 6 bases in between. Profiled with immunoSEQ multiplex PCR; TCRdb holds only in-frame clones, not every one. The data show 130,000 or so clones, with approximately 90% seen just once and approximately 2% held by the top ten. This specimen was peripheral blood, taken on day 0 of AZD1222 vaccination. This chain uses TRBV5-1 with TRBJ2-7; D gene uncertain. The sequence derives from an adult in good health. The CDR3 loop is CASSLFGYEQYF. CDR3 coding DNA: TGCGCCAGCAGCTTGTTTGGGTACGAGCAGTACTTC.